What follows are 12 T cell receptor beta chains derived from one specimen sequenced in a study of shared clonotypes between healthy human individuals. Sequencing was performed with immunoSEQ multiplex PCR; in TCRdb, only in-frame clones are kept and a portion is missing. Of about 490,000 clones in the sample, around 80% were seen once. The sample was PBMCs. These receptors were obtained from a woman in her thirties or forties in good health. Some clones in this sample may be carry-over from other donors' samples.

V gene TRBV19 combines with J gene TRBJ1-5; 7 bases align to TRBD1. The CDR3 has 15 residues. V lost 3 bases to trimming and J lost 6 bases; unmatched junction nucleotides: 8. Germline V gene data show CDR1 as LNHDA and CDR2 as SQIVND (reference sequence). The CDR3 here is CASSIGRQGGQPQHF. DNA of the CDR3: TGTGCCAGTAGTATTGGGAGGCAGGGGGGTCAGCCCCAGCATTTT.

The chain carries TRBV27 and TRBJ2-2, with TRBD1 identical over 11 bases. Germline lookup yields CDR1 MNHEY and CDR2 SMNVEV (reference sequence). J lost 3 bases, V lost 7 bases, and 13 bases had no gene match. This CDR3 has 18 residues. CDR3 amino acids: CASTRTGGAIRYTGELFF. The CDR3 nucleotides are TGTGCCAGCACACGGACAGGGGGCGCGATAAGGTACACCGGGGAGCTGTTTTTT.

Of note for this clone: Its ends do not fully match the called genes, so a read error is possible. The rearrangement joins TRBV9 to TRBJ2-7, with TRBD2 identical over 7 bases. This CDR3 is built from 14 residues. Germline-derived CDR1 and CDR2 are SGDLS and YYNGEE. The DNA of the CDR3 is TGTGCCGGCAGCGCGGGGGTCGTAGCCTACGAGCAGTACTTC. Encoded protein: CAGSAGVVAYEQYF.

As concerns this clone: A far more abundant clone sits one base away, making this likely a read error. This chain links TRBV30 with TRBJ2-5, with D unresolved. CDR3 length equals 15 residues. V lost 0 bases and J 1 base, leaving 12 bases between the germline ends. From germline, CDR1 is GTSNPN and CDR2 SVGIG (reference sequence). CDR3 sequence: CAWSVLRHGQETQYF. The CDR3 nucleotides read TGTGCCTGGAGTGTACTCAGACACGGCCAAGAGACCCAGTACTTC.

The gene calls are TRBV27 and TRBJ2-4; D possibly corresponds to TRBD1 (6 bases). The germline gives CDR1 MNHEY, CDR2 SMNVEV (reference sequence). V shed 0 bases and J shed 0 bases, with 6 bases lying between them. This CDR3 comprises 15 residues. The CDR3 loop is CASSLSGGAKNIQYF. The CDR3 DNA sequence: TGTGCCAGCAGTTTATCAGGGGGAGCCAAAAACATTCAGTACTTC.

This clone occurred a few times. V is TRBV2 and J is TRBJ2-7; the D gene could be TRBD1 or TRBD2 (6 bases each). V was clipped by 6 bases and J by 3 bases, with 18 bases between them. Per the germline V gene, CDR1 is SNHLY and CDR2 is FYNNEI. The CDR3 has 15 residues. The CDR3 nucleotides are TGTGCCAGCAGAGGCCCGGGCAGGGGAGGCTACGAGCAGTACTTC. Protein: CASRGPGRGGYEQYF.

As to this clone: A far larger clone is only one base removed, so a read error is likely. The genes are TRBV5-1 and TRBJ2-7; 13 positions agree with TRBD2. The junction had 7 bases not matched to a gene; V was cut back by 4 bases and J by 9 bases. Germline loops: CDR1 SGHRS, CDR2 YFSETQ. This CDR3 has 14 residues. The CDR3 spells CASSTSGRARGQYF. In DNA, the CDR3 is TGCGCCAGCAGCACTAGCGGGAGGGCCAGGGGGCAGTACTTC. Supplemented by reference TRBV5-1 and TRBJ2-7, the full variable domain reads KAGVTQTPRYLIKTRGQQVTLSCSPISGHRSVSWYQQTPGQGLQFLFEYFSETQRNKGNFPGRFSGRQFSNSRSEMNVSTLELGDSALYLCASSTSGRARGQYFGPGTRLTVT.

This chain joins TRBV2 and TRBJ1-5; 8 nucleotides align to TRBD1. The CDR3 length is 15 residues. Germline CDR1 reads SNHLY; CDR2 reads FYNNEI. V lost 6 bases to trimming and J lost 0 bases; unmatched junction nucleotides: 4. The CDR3 nucleotides are TGTGCCAGCAGCCCGACAGGGGATAGCAATCAGCCCCAGCATTTT. This sequence encodes CASSPTGDSNQPQHF.

The chain joins TRBV7-2 to TRBJ2-1; D is ambiguous. The CDR3 extends over 13 amino acids. The germline V gene has CDR1 SGHTA and CDR2 FQGNSA. The germline V and J ends were trimmed by 1 base and 4 bases, with 5 bases remaining between them. CDR3 amino acids: CASSLVGYNEQFF. The CDR3 DNA reads TGTGCCAGCAGCTTAGTTGGGTACAATGAGCAGTTCTTC.

The V call is TRBV7-9, the J call TRBJ2-3; the D is unclear. Trimming removed 5 bases from V and 4 bases from J, with 7 bases in between. Per the germline V gene, CDR1 is SEHNR and CDR2 is FQNEAQ (reference sequence). The CDR3 sequence is 12 residues long. CDR3 amino acids: CASSHNPDTQYF. The CDR3 bases are TGTGCCAGCAGCCACAATCCAGATACGCAGTATTTT.

This clone has a single count. The chain is built from TRBV7-9 and TRBJ1-5; TRBD1 aligns across 12 bases. The CDR3 contains 19 residues. Germline lookup yields CDR1 SEHNR and CDR2 FQNEAQ (reference sequence). The ends lost 1 base at V and 3 bases at J; junction bases unmatched: 10. The CDR3 DNA is TGTGCCAGCAGCTTAGTGGCAAAGGGACAGGGGGCGCCCAATCAGCCCCAGCATTTT. It codes for CASSLVAKGQGAPNQPQHF.

This rearrangement joins TRBV6-5 to TRBJ2-7; TRBD1 might be the D (6 bases). CDR1 MNHEY and CDR2 SVGAGI come from the germline V gene. Trimming pared 0 bases from V and 5 bases from J, leaving 14 bases between. The length of the CDR3 is 15 residues. CDR3 residues: CASSYSPQGTNEQYF. The CDR3 coding sequence is TGTGCCAGCAGTTACTCGCCACAGGGTACCAACGAGCAGTACTTC.